These T cell receptor beta chains were read from a single sample in a study of T cells in Graves' hyperthyroidism and ophthalmopathy. TCRdb reanalysed the multiplex PCR reads using MiXCR and keeps one entry per CDR3 protein. In the table there are approximately 620,000 distinct CDR3 sequences, 14% of which are singletons. The sample consisted of blood. The source of these receptors is a woman aged 25 to 45 with Graves' hyperthyroidism that later progressed to Graves' ophthalmopathy. Both conserved end residues are part of each CDR3. Each record gives: CDR3 DNA, CDR3 protein, D gene, clone size, V gene, J gene. D genes are given only for firm matches. A row's size may be missing; if present it is once, few, many or a size class.

TGCAGCGTTGGGGGAGAAGCAGAGACCCAGTACTTC,CSVGGEAETQYF,NA,NA,TRBV29-1,TRBJ2-5
TGTGCCAGCAGCCGCTTGGATACGCAGTATTTT,CASSRLDTQYF,NA,NA,TRBV6-1,TRBJ2-3
TGTGCCAGCAGAGACAGCAACTCTGGAAACACCATATATTTT,CASRDSNSGNTIYF,NA,many,TRBV28,TRBJ1-3
TGCAGCGTTGAAATCGGGGAGGGGGAGACCCAGTACTTC,CSVEIGEGETQYF,TRBD2,NA,TRBV29-1,TRBJ2-5
TGTGCCAGCACTACAACATTGTGGCCGGCCTACGAGCAGTACTTC,CASTTTLWPAYEQYF,NA,many,TRBV7-9,TRBJ2-7
TGTGCCACCAGTGATTTGCAGGCCAATGAGCAGTTCTTC,CATSDLQANEQFF,NA,many,TRBV24-1,TRBJ2-1
TGCAGCGTGGACAAGACAGGCCGGAGGGACGAGCAGTACTTC,CSVDKTGRRDEQYF,NA,many,TRBV29-1,TRBJ2-7
TGCAGTGCCAGCCCCGGGGCGGGGGAAGGCGGCTACACCTTC,CSASPGAGEGGYTF,NA,NA,TRBV20-1,TRBJ1-2
TGTGCCAGCAGCCTTGCCTCAGGGGTGAGGACTGAAGCTTTCTTT,CASSLASGVRTEAFF,NA,NA,TRBV4-2,TRBJ1-1
TGTGCCAGCAGCCATGGAAGCGGGAGCGGGGATACGCAGTATTTT,CASSHGSGSGDTQYF,TRBD2,many,TRBV14,TRBJ2-3
TGCGCCAGCAGCTTGGACGGCGGGAGCGCAGATACGCAGTATTTT,CASSLDGGSADTQYF,TRBD2,few,TRBV5-1,TRBJ2-3
TGCAGTGCTAGTACGACGGCTTCCTATAATTCACCCCTCCACTTT,CSASTTASYNSPLHF,NA,many,TRBV20-1,TRBJ1-6
TGTGCGGCGGGGGCTAGCGTTCAAGAGACCCAGTACTTC,CAAGASVQETQYF,NA,many,TRBV6-1,TRBJ2-5
TGTGCCAGCAACCCCGACGCCCTTAATGAGCAGTTCTTC,CASNPDALNEQFF,NA,many,TRBV6-2/TRBV6-3,TRBJ2-1
TGCAGTGCTAGGGGTGGGAAGGGGTACAATGAGCAGTTCTTC,CSARGGKGYNEQFF,NA,NA,TRBV20-1,TRBJ2-1
TGTGCCAGCAGCCAAGTCGTACGGGAGACCCAGTACTTC,CASSQVVRETQYF,NA,NA,TRBV14,TRBJ2-5
TGTGCCAGCAGTTCCTCGTGGGCCCTCTTCTTC,CASSSSWALFF,NA,many,TRBV12-3/TRBV12-4,TRBJ2-1
TGCAGCGTTGCTATGGAGGGGCGGGAGGCCCCCGGGGAGCTGGTTTTT,CSVAMEGREAPGELVF,TRBD2,few,TRBV29-1,TRBJ2-2
TGTGCCAGCAGCTTTCGGACAGGGGGTAATGAAAAACTGTTTTTT,CASSFRTGGNEKLFF,TRBD1,many,TRBV3-1,TRBJ1-4
TGCGCCAGCAGCCAAGATAACCCCCGGACTAGCGGGGGGCAGGAGCAGTACTTC,CASSQDNPRTSGGQEQYF,TRBD2,few,TRBV4-3,TRBJ2-7
TGTGCCAGCAGCTACTCCAGAGGGGCAGATACGCAGTATTTT,CASSYSRGADTQYF,NA,many,TRBV3-1,TRBJ2-3
TGCAGTGCCGAGGGGACCTACCTAGGGGGGGAGCTGTTTTTT,CSAEGTYLGGELFF,NA,many,TRBV20-1,TRBJ2-2
TGTGCCAGCCAGACCGGGACTAGCGGCTACAATGAGCAGTTCTTC,CASQTGTSGYNEQFF,TRBD2,NA,TRBV12-3/TRBV12-4,TRBJ2-1
TGTGCCAGCAGTTACCAGGATGAGCAGTTCTTC,CASSYQDEQFF,NA,many,TRBV27,TRBJ2-1
TGCGCCAGCAGCGTCGTCACAGGGCCTGGAAACACCATATATTTT,CASSVVTGPGNTIYF,NA,few,TRBV5-1,TRBJ1-3
TGTGCCACCAGTGATGGGGGGAAACTAGCGGGGCTAAGCTCCTACAATGAGCAGTTCTTC,CATSDGGKLAGLSSYNEQFF,TRBD2,NA,TRBV24-1,TRBJ2-1
TGTGCCAGCAGTTACTCGACAGGCTTCCACTCAGATACGCAGTATTTT,CASSYSTGFHSDTQYF,NA,NA,TRBV6-5,TRBJ2-3
TGTGCCAGCAGCCCCTGGGAGGGCTATGATGGCTACACCTTC,CASSPWEGYDGYTF,NA,many,TRBV3-1,TRBJ1-2
TGCAGTGCTGATAGCGGGAGGGCCGCGTACGAGCAGTACTTC,CSADSGRAAYEQYF,TRBD2,many,TRBV20-1,TRBJ2-7